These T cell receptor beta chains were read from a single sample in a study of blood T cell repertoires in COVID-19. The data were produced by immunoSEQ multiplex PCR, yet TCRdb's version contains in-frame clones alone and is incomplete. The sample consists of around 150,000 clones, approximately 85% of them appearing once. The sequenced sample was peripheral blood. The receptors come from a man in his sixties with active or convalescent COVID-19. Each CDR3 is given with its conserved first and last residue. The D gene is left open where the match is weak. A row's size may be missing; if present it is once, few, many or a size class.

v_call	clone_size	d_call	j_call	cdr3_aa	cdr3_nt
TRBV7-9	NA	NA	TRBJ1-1	CASSLAGFENTEAFF	TGTGCCAGCAGCTTAGCCGGGTTTGAGAACACTGAAGCTTTCTTT
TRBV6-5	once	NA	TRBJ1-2	CASSDRAYGYTF	TGTGCCAGCAGCGACAGAGCCTATGGCTACACCTTC
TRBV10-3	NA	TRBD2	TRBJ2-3	CAIGKGGRTDTQYF	TGTGCCATCGGGAAAGGCGGGAGGACAGATACGCAGTATTTT
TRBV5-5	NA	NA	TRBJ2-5	CASSLGTRNQETQYF	TGTGCCAGCAGCTTAGGGACAAGGAACCAAGAGACCCAGTACTTC
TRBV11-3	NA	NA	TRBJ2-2	CASSSQGFNTGELFF	TGTGCCAGCAGCTCGCAGGGATTTAACACCGGGGAGCTGTTTTTT
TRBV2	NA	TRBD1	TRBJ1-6	CASTEEGQGNSPLHF	TGTGCCAGCACCGAGGAGGGACAGGGAAATTCACCCCTCCACTTT
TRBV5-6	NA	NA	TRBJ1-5	CASSSSRIVRNQPQHF	TGTGCCAGCAGCTCATCCAGGATTGTGCGTAATCAGCCCCAGCATTTT
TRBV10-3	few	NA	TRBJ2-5	CAISAGQETQYF	TGTGCCATCAGTGCAGGGCAAGAGACCCAGTACTTC
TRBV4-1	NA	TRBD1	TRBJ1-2	CASSQSGQGSGKLNF	TGCGCCAGCAGCCAGTCGGGACAGGGGAGTGGGAAGTTGAACTTC
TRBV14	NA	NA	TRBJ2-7	CASSEHYISEQYF	TGTGCCAGCAGCGAACACTACATCTCCGAGCAGTACTTC
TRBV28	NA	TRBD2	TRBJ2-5	CASSTRLAGAETQYF	TGTGCCAGCAGTACGAGACTAGCGGGAGCTGAGACCCAGTACTTC
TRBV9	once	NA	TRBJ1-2	CASSQQSNYGYTF	TGTGCCAGCAGCCAACAGTCTAACTATGGCTACACCTTC
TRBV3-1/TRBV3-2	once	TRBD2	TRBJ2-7	CASSPGLAAAYEQYF	TGTGCCAGCAGCCCGGGACTAGCGGCGGCCTACGAGCAGTACTTC
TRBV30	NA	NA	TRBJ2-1	CAWSVAGSYNEQFF	TGTGCCTGGAGTGTAGCGGGCTCCTACAATGAGCAGTTCTTC
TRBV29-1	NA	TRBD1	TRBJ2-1	CSVNRGYNEQFF	TGCAGCGTCAACAGGGGTTACAATGAGCAGTTCTTC
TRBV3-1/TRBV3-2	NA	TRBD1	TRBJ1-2	CASSQRDSPYGYTF	TGTGCCAGCAGCCAGCGGGACAGCCCCTATGGCTACACCTTC
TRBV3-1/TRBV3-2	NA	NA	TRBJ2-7	CASSQDLSVISYEQYF	TGTGCCAGCAGCCAAGATCTAAGCGTCATCTCCTACGAGCAGTACTTC
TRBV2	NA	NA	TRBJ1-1	CASSVLSLRETEAFF	TGTGCCAGCAGTGTATTAAGCCTCCGGGAAACTGAAGCTTTCTTT
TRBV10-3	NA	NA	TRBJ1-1	CAISEYGNTEAFF	TGTGCCATCAGTGAGTACGGGAACACTGAAGCTTTCTTT
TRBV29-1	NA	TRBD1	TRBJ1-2	CSAQGGTGNGYTF	TGCAGCGCCCAAGGGGGGACAGGCAATGGCTACACCTTC
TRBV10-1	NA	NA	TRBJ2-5	CASSGTVQETQYF	TGCGCCAGCAGTGGGACAGTCCAAGAGACCCAGTACTTC
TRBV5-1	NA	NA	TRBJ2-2	CASSLSARVTGELFF	TGCGCCAGCAGCTTGTCCGCCAGGGTCACCGGGGAGCTGTTTTTT
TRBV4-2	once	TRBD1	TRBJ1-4	CASSRQGPNEKLFF	TGTGCCAGCAGCCGACAGGGCCCTAATGAAAAACTGTTTTTT
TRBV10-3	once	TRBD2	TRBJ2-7	CAISGWAAGSYEQYF	TGTGCCATCAGTGGTTGGGCAGCGGGATCATACGAGCAGTACTTC
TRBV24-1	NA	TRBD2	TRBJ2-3	CATSDWRGGRTDTQYF	TGTGCCACCAGTGATTGGCGCGGGGGGCGCACAGATACGCAGTATTTT
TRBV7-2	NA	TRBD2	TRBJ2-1	CASSPLSGTSGRTEQFF	TGTGCCAGCAGCCCACTGAGCGGGACTAGCGGGAGGACTGAGCAGTTCTTC